This T cell receptor (beta chain) was recorded in a study of PD-L1 blockade in urothelial cancer. In the study overall: Timepoints chosen for blood analysis were 3 weeks (second dose) and 6 weeks after treatment start. Per blood sample, T cells had a median of around 150,000.

Study findings and constraints: Tumor-linked clones in blood grew more by 3 weeks in durable-benefit patients.

The CDR3 spans 16 residues. Each PCR had synthetic TCR analog templates added to it as a spike-in. Assay: immunoSEQ multiplex PCR; the TCRdb copy retains only in-frame clones and omits some. There are fewer than 75,000 clones in the sample; 80% to 90% occur only once, and approximately 4.7% lies in the top ten. Notes on this clone: What it binds is not known.

The material sequenced was PBMCs, taken around atezolizumab (anti-PD-L1) treatment. This clonotype was sampled from a man in his 70s with urothelial cancer. The chain carries TRBV21-1 and TRBJ2-1; the table names TRBD2, a call not compared with the DNA. TRBV21-1 is labeled a pseudogene. CDR3 nucleotides: TGTGCCAGCAGCAAAGGGGTAAGAAGCGGCTACAATGAGCAGTTCTTC. It yields the protein CASSKGVRSGYNEQFF.